This is a list of T cell receptor beta chains from one sample in a study of control samples from healthy donors and cancer patients. Sequenced by immunoSEQ multiplex PCR; TCRdb stores in-frame clones only, minus some. This sample has roughly 140,000 clones, with approximately 93% found just once. Material: blood. These receptor sequences come from a man aged 45-65 years in good health. The CDR3 runs from the conserved cysteine through the conserved F or W. The D gene is left open where the match is weak.

D: NA
V: TRBV7-6
J: TRBJ2-7
CDR3: CASSLKGGGGEQYF
DNA: TGTGCCAGCAGCTTAAAGGGAGGGGGCGGCGAGCAGTACTTC

D: TRBD2
V: TRBV20-1
J: TRBJ2-2
CDR3: CSASSREGLGLGELFF
DNA: TGCAGTGCTAGTAGTCGGGAGGGCCTCGGACTAGGGGAGCTGTTTTTT

D: NA
V: TRBV19
J: TRBJ2-1
CDR3: CASSHTRRGYNEQFF
DNA: TGTGCCAGTAGTCATACTAGGAGAGGCTACAATGAGCAGTTCTTC

D: NA
V: TRBV20-1
J: TRBJ1-3
CDR3: CSASQGNTIYF
DNA: TGCAGTGCTAGTCAGGGGAACACCATATATTTT

D: NA
V: TRBV11-2
J: TRBJ2-7
CDR3: CASSLDLRDRTLRYF
DNA: TGTGCCAGCAGCTTAGATCTCCGAGACAGGACGTTGCGGTACTTC

D: NA
V: TRBV5-1
J: TRBJ2-5
CDR3: CASSFIATNQETQYF
DNA: TGCGCCAGCAGCTTTATAGCGACTAACCAAGAGACCCAGTACTTC

D: NA
V: TRBV9
J: TRBJ2-7
CDR3: CASSPGSYEQYF
DNA: TGTGCCAGCAGCCCCGGGAGCTACGAGCAGTACTTC

D: TRBD1
V: TRBV18
J: TRBJ2-1
CDR3: CASSPQGQGFHEQFF
DNA: TGTGCCAGCTCACCCCAGGGACAGGGGTTCCATGAGCAGTTCTTC

D: NA
V: TRBV5-1
J: TRBJ1-5
CDR3: CASSPLGLQPQHF
DNA: TGCGCCAGCAGCCCGTTGGGTCTTCAGCCCCAGCATTTT

D: NA
V: TRBV2
J: TRBJ1-3
CDR3: CASSLGTTGNTIYF
DNA: TGTGCCAGCAGTCTCGGGACCACTGGAAACACCATATATTTT

D: TRBD1
V: TRBV28
J: TRBJ2-1
CDR3: CASISGTGGRNEQFF
DNA: TGTGCCAGCATTTCTGGGACAGGGGGCCGAAATGAGCAGTTCTTC

D: NA
V: TRBV7-3
J: TRBJ2-1
CDR3: CASSLARSTNEQFF
DNA: TGTGCCAGCAGCTTAGCGCGCTCTACTAATGAGCAGTTCTTC

D: NA
V: TRBV6-5
J: TRBJ2-1
CDR3: CASRLDPPDEQFF
DNA: TGTGCCAGTAGGTTAGACCCACCGGATGAGCAGTTCTTC

D: NA
V: TRBV29-1
J: TRBJ2-1
CDR3: CSVYAGRSYNEQFF
DNA: TGCAGCGTTTATGCGGGCCGCTCCTACAATGAGCAGTTCTTC

D: NA
V: TRBV5-1
J: TRBJ2-3
CDR3: CASRGMVNTDTQYF
DNA: TGCGCCAGCAGAGGGATGGTAAACACAGATACGCAGTATTTT

D: TRBD1
V: TRBV28
J: TRBJ2-7
CDR3: CASSRLTFRGPSSYEQYF
DNA: TGTGCCAGCAGTCGGCTCACCTTCAGGGGGCCCAGCTCCTACGAGCAGTACTTC

D: TRBD2
V: TRBV2
J: TRBJ2-7
CDR3: CAIRTSGSAYEQYF
DNA: TGTGCCATCCGAACTAGCGGGAGCGCCTACGAGCAGTACTTC

D: TRBD1
V: TRBV7-9
J: TRBJ1-2
CDR3: CASSLGGQGSGYTF
DNA: TGTGCCAGCAGCTTAGGGGGACAGGGCAGCGGCTACACCTTC

D: TRBD1
V: TRBV27
J: TRBJ1-1
CDR3: CASTDRGAEAFF
DNA: TGTGCCAGCACCGACAGGGGAGCTGAAGCTTTCTTT

D: TRBD2
V: TRBV6-6
J: TRBJ2-3
CDR3: CASSSALAGRGDTQYF
DNA: TGTGCCAGCAGTTCCGCACTAGCGGGGAGGGGAGATACGCAGTATTTT

D: NA
V: TRBV5-1
J: TRBJ2-2
CDR3: CASSLRGITGELFF
DNA: TGCGCCAGCAGCCTAAGGGGAATCACCGGGGAGCTGTTTTTT